This entry describes one T cell receptor (beta chain). The sample holds a few counts of this clone. No antigen is known for it. No qualities accompany the bases; no much larger clone lies one base away. This entry belongs to a study of blood T cell repertoires in COVID-19 (TCRdb year 2020). In the study overall: Collaborator samples came from the United States, Italy and Spain and covered acute and convalescent phases of COVID-19. The prospective study material was composed of cDNA or gDNA derived from T cells, B-cell-depleted T cells, or PBMCs. Subjects who had been exposed to COVID-19, were actively infected with it, or had recovered from it provided the deeply sampled blood TCRbeta repertoires that made up the dataset. A freely available public database, intended as a resource for researchers studying the immune response to SARS-CoV-2, is where the repertoires were released. Samples were obtained from the ongoing ImmuneRACE study (first 160 participants) and from 1,254 subjects provided by 6 global collaborators. The sample metadata nearly always contained a de-identified subject ID, COVID-19 status, age in years and sex. Where available, HLA class I and class II types were taken from metadata supplied by the sample provider and were not determined by assay-based typing. Overall results and qualifications from the work: The amount of clinical and demographic metadata varied by source and participant and was provided uncurated.

TCRbeta CDR3 regions were amplified from genomic DNA by means of the immunoSEQ Assay, a bias-controlled multiplex PCR. Per the authors' processing: The number of nucleated cells in each sample was estimated from the amplification of reference gene primers within the assay. To quantify the absolute abundance of each unique TCRbeta CDR3 rearrangement, sequence reads were collapsed and filtered. Productive Simpson clonality was computed per sample as the square root of Simpson's diversity index over productive rearrangements. TCRdb took over this immuneACCESS table, retaining in-frame rearrangements with V and J assigned. Such tables are incomplete; in checked studies, under half of the missing clones stem from an unresolved V gene, and the remainder is unexplained. That table furnishes V, J and clone size, whereas the DNA furnished D and trimming. The sample yields roughly 150,000 clones; about 88% were counted once. The ten largest clones capture roughly 2% of the sample.

The germline V gene (reference sequence) gives CDR1 as GTSNPN and CDR2 as SVGIG. From cysteine to phenylalanine, the CDR3 is 12 amino acids long. Kept here is only the CDR3 DNA, which spans 36 bases and is read in frame from base 1. The germline V end is reduced by 2 bases and the J end by 11 bases; junction bases left unmatched: 8. A second Seattle source provided samples from volunteer blood donors who had recovered from COVID-19. Collaborating institutions collected whole blood in K2EDTA tubes following their own protocols. For TCRbeta analysis, collaborators shipped samples as frozen whole blood, isolated PBMCs, or DNA extracted from either of those sample types.

Specimen: peripheral blood. The TCR comes from a man in his forties or fifties who had recovered from COVID-19. The chain links TRBV30 with TRBJ1-1; 7 junctional bases match TRBD1. This receptor has the CDR3 CAWSQGGAGAFF. The nucleotide sequence reads TGTGCCTGGAGTCAAGGGGGCGCGGGTGCTTTCTTT.